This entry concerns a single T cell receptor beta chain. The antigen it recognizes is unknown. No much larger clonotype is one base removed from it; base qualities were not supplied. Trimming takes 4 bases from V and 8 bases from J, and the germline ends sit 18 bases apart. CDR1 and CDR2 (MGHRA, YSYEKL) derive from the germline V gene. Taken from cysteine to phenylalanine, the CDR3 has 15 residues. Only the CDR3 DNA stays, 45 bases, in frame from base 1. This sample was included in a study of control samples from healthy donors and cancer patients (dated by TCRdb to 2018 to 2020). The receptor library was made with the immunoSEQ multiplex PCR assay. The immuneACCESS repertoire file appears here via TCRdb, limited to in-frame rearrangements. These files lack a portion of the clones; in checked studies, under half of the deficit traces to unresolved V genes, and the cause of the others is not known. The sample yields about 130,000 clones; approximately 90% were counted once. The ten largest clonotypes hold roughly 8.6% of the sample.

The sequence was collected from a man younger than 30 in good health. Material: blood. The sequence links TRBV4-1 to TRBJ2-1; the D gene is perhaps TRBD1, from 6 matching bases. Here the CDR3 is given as CASSLGQSSRDEQFF. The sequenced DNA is TGCGCCAGCAGCCTAGGACAGTCCTCTAGGGATGAGCAGTTCTTC.